This T cell receptor beta chain was found in a study of Tregs in tolerant kidney transplant recipients. At the level of the study: CD4+CD25+CD127- cells came from approximately three-day belatacept mixed lymphocyte reactions, some with roughly five-day graft donor restimulation.

The repertoire was sequenced with immunoSEQ multiplex PCR; TCRdb's copy has only in-frame clones and lacks some. The sample has approximately 45,000 clones; 95% to 96% are singletons. Broader study findings: Expanding Tregs on activated donor B cells appeared to best identify donor-specific TCRbeta clones.

Germline-derived CDR1 and CDR2 are SNHLY and FYNNEI. Trimming stripped 7 bases from V and 7 bases from J, with 21 bases between. The CDR3 is 15 residues long. Note on this clone: Its target is unknown.

This chain links TRBV2 with TRBJ2-3; D might be TRBD1 (5 bases). This TCR was sampled from a human donor in good health. The sequencing input was Tregs from blood cultured with allogeneic cells. In DNA form, the CDR3 reads TGTGCCAGCACCTCGATAGGGGTAGAAGAAAATACGCAGTATTTT. Its protein is CASTSIGVEENTQYF.